This paragraph covers one TCR beta chain sequence. This sample was included in a study of blood T cell repertoires in COVID-19. Study as a whole: Samples taken during acute and convalescent COVID-19 were collected in the United States, Italy and Spain. T cells, B-cell-depleted T cells, or PBMCs provided the cDNA or gDNA that served as material.

Original processing methods: Estimated nucleated cell counts came from reference gene primer amplification. TCRdb's table, derived via immunoSEQ multiplex PCR, lists solely in-frame clones and lacks some. V and J calls and clone size are given by that table; D and trimming were obtained from the DNA. The sample carries about 62,000 clones, more than 75% recorded once. Germline V gene lookup returns CDR1 SGHDN and CDR2 FVKESK. The CDR3 contains 16 residues. Deletions cut 1 base from V and 2 bases from J, with 14 bases between. The chain couples TRBV14 to TRBJ2-5; weak D call: TRBD1 (6 bases). This clonotype originated in a human donor in a cohort sampled during active COVID-19. Sequenced sample: peripheral blood. The CDR3 loop reads CASSQGTGLGQETQYF. DNA of the CDR3: TGTGCCAGCAGCCAAGGCACAGGGCTAGGGCAAGAGACCCAGTACTTC.